These 9 T cell receptor beta chains were sequenced from one sample in a study of T cells expressing NK-cell markers. TCRdb derives one entry per CDR3 protein from the 5' RACE reads, leaving out DNA. Found here are some 280,000 distinct CDR3 sequences; the top ten clones hold 0.39%. The sample was blood T cells: a sorted CD56 or NKG2C T cell subset, CD4+ or CD8+ T cells, or bulk PBMC T cells (not recorded which). These receptors originate from a man between 18 and 29 years old in good health.

The chain employs TRBV11-1 and TRBJ1-5; with no DNA, the TCRdb D assignment of TRBD1 cannot be verified. CDR1 and CDR2 (germline): SGHAT, FQDESV (reference sequence). The CDR3 extends over 14 amino acids. CDR3 amino acids: CASSAGQFNQPQHF.

The chain uses TRBV18 and TRBJ2-5. The CDR3 length is 12 residues. Germline assignment: CDR1 KGHSH and CDR2 LQKENI. The CDR3 loop is CASSPPGETQYF.

The chain is built from TRBV5-5 and TRBJ2-1. The CDR3 totals 13 residues. Germline lookup yields CDR1 SGHKS and CDR2 YYEKEE (reference sequence). CDR3 residues: CASTKQEYNEQFF.

The V gene is TRBV24-1, the J gene TRBJ2-2; TCRdb's assignment of TRBD1 cannot be checked, as there is no DNA. Germline V gene lookup returns CDR1 KGHDR and CDR2 SFDVKD. This CDR3 contains 18 residues. The chain's CDR3 is CATSDLGVGQPNTGELFF.

The V gene is TRBV6-1, the J gene TRBJ2-5; there is no DNA to check the TCRdb D call of TRBD1. The CDR3 sequence is 13 residues long. The germline CDR1 and CDR2 sequences are MNHNS and SASEGT. The CDR3 reads CATSARGQETQYF.

The CDR3: CASSVGAGDMNTEAFF. The chain uses TRBV9 and TRBJ1-1; TCRdb indicates TRBD1, and absent DNA this call remains unverified. Germline V CDR1 and CDR2: SGDLS, YYNGEE. This CDR3 spans 16 amino acids.

The chain uses TRBV20-1 and TRBJ2-5; the D gene TCRdb calls, TRBD2, cannot be checked with no DNA. The CDR3 is 15 amino acids. CDR1 and CDR2 (germline): DFQATT, SNEGSKA (reference sequence). The CDR3 reads CSAKPGGSRQETQYF.

This rearrangement joins TRBV20-1 to TRBJ2-1; TCRdb's assignment of TRBD1 cannot be checked, as there is no DNA. Germline CDR1 and CDR2: DFQATT and SNEGSKA (reference sequence). The CDR3 is 14 residues long. The CDR3 here is CSAHRAGANNEQFF.

V and J are TRBV4-2 and TRBJ2-3; TCRdb outputs TRBD2, but without DNA this stays unchecked. Germline V gives CDR1 LGHNA, CDR2 YNFKEQ. This CDR3 contains 18 residues. The CDR3 here is CASSPRNKLAGVKDTQYF.